Listed below are T cell receptor beta chains from one sample, sequenced in a study of neurological immune-mediated disorders. MiXCR was run by TCRdb on the 5' RACE reads, yielding one entry per CDR3 protein. This sample carries approximately 100,000 distinct CDR3 sequences, under 4.5% of them seen once, and the ten largest clones take less than 3.5%. Sample: PBMCs. These receptors were obtained from a woman in her fifties or sixties with multiple sclerosis. CDR3s include the opening cysteine and the closing phenylalanine or tryptophan. The order of the fields is D gene, CDR3 length, V gene, J gene, CDR3 protein. A D gene is named only where the DNA matches it firmly.

>TRBD1|17|TRBV5-1|TRBJ2-7
CASSLAGTGASSYEQYF
>TRBD1|15|TRBV9|TRBJ1-5
CASSVSGTGVQPQHF
>TRBD1|14|TRBV5-1|TRBJ1-5
CASSPGTGNQPQHF
>TRBD1|18|TRBV9|TRBJ2-2
CASSAPKYRTGGTGELFF
>NA|14|TRBV6-6|TRBJ2-3
CASSYTSGVDTQYF
>NA|15|TRBV7-9|TRBJ2-5
CASSPPWRVEETQYF
>NA|13|TRBV7-6|TRBJ2-7
CAGGGLNSYEQYF
>NA|14|TRBV23-1|TRBJ1-5
CASLIGRSNQPQHF
>NA|15|TRBV7-2|TRBJ1-2
CASSSQATPAYGYTF
>TRBD1|13|TRBV9|TRBJ2-7
CASSVGQGDEQYF
>NA|13|TRBV14|TRBJ1-2
CASSQEWADGYTF
>NA|13|TRBV20-1|TRBJ2-5
CSAARTVQETQYF
>NA|14|TRBV7-3|TRBJ1-6
CASSLNGGDSPLHF
>TRBD2|16|TRBV20-1|TRBJ2-5
CSARDELAGVQETQYF
>TRBD2|19|TRBV6-2/TRBV6-3|TRBJ2-3
CASSYGLAGAPIWTDTQYF
>NA|15|TRBV9|TRBJ1-6
CASSVEVGFGAPLHF
>NA|14|TRBV20-1|TRBJ1-5
CSAREGRDNQPQHF
>TRBD1|19|TRBV5-5|TRBJ2-2
CASSFPREGARLNTGELFF
>NA|13|TRBV20-1|TRBJ2-7
CSALVSGSHEQYF
>NA|13|TRBV5-1|TRBJ1-1
CASSPVVNTEAFF
>NA|15|TRBV21-1|TRBJ2-7
CASRPGQGKGHEQYF
>TRBD2|16|TRBV12-3/TRBV12-4|TRBJ2-2
CASSFFAGGNTGELFF
>NA|13|TRBV20-1|TRBJ2-7
CSARDVATYEQYF
>NA|16|TRBV9|TRBJ2-6
CASSSDRSSGANVLTF
>TRBD2|15|TRBV20-1|TRBJ2-1
CSARGERGPQVEQFF
>TRBD2|14|TRBV5-1|TRBJ2-3
CASRTLAGTDTQYF